This T cell receptor (beta chain) came from a study of vaccination effects on CD4 cells after COVID-19. Study-wide points: Whether induced by infection or by vaccine, clones showed marked clonal contraction late after vaccination. Just 1 of 255 vaccine-induced clones in healthy recipients was cross-reactive.

ViraFEST expansion of antigen-specific CD4+ T cells with viral peptide pools preceded sequencing. Investigators separated out CD4+ T cells once around eleven days of culture had passed. Testing of the vaccine recipients showed negative nucleocapsid antibodies and no prior SARS-CoV-2 infection. At days 3 and 7, half of the medium was exchanged for IL-2 medium. Measured with immunoSEQ multiplex PCR; TCRdb has only the in-frame clones, and not every one. This table has approximately 22,000 clones, about 68% appearing once. In the case of this clone: Its antigen is unknown.

Germline CDR1 MGHRA, CDR2 YSYEKL. The CDR3 contains 16 residues. V lost 1 base and J 10 bases, leaving 17 bases between the germline ends. The chain has TRBV4-1 and TRBJ1-6; TRBD1 is a possible D gene (6 bases). The origin of this receptor is a human donor who received a COVID-19 vaccine. The sample in question was CD4+ T cells from PBMCs cultured with HCoV-NL63 spike peptides, obtained before COVID-19 vaccination. CDR3: CASSQGPGGQQSPLHF. The CDR3 DNA follows: TGCGCCAGCAGCCAAGGCCCGGGGGGGCAGCAATCACCCCTCCACTTT.